The entry below describes one T cell receptor beta chain. Its binding antigen is unknown. No much larger clone exists at a distance of one base, and base qualities are not known. Inclusion was restricted to participants for whom at least one PBMC sample before ART initiation and at least two post-ART samples were available. Every participant with HIV received treatment in the United States of America. Cryopreserved samples of about 1-10 million PBMC were thawed and washed before DNA extraction. At the time of the earliest PBMC sample, participants with HIV were aged between roughly 20 and 60 years. Each participant contributed PBMC samples from 1-4 timepoints before ART initiation and 2-8 timepoints after ART initiation, with a median of 7 samples. For every participant, serial HIV viral load, CD4+ T-cell count, ART history and demographic data were obtained. Using a Qiagen kit on a QIAcube, genomic DNA was extracted from unsorted PBMC, with samples processed in batches of 12.

The sample belongs to a study of long-term antiretroviral therapy in people with HIV (dated by TCRdb to 2021 to 2024). For context, the study as a whole: Collection of the earliest samples took place about a decade ahead of the 2015 WHO recommendation for immediate ART, at a time when ART was typically delayed until CD4 counts fell. A retrospective serial study tested whether changes in peripheral blood TRB repertoire composition and diversity were associated with ART initiation and durable HIV suppression. About 35% of the 30 participants with HIV were female. No cross-contamination during QIAcube processing turned up in test extractions that ran a monoclonal T-cell line alongside around 34 polyclonal samples. A total of fewer than 250 cryopreserved PBMC samples came from around 30 adults with confirmed HIV infection and were collected serially over a mean of roughly 6 years (range 1-12). What the authors observed across the whole study: CDR3 length ranges in HIV repertoires were narrower than in controls, and network structure suggested an antigen-experienced repertoire with only a slight naive shift after ART. Inferences about post-ART repertoire changes were limited because no data were available on ART adherence, viral resistance or therapy changes. Expanded TRB clones identified before ART initiation dominated the repertoire at all time points, although this dominance fluctuated and declined in many PLHIV after ART. ART initiation was associated with a significant increase in TRB diversity, but diversity stayed significantly below transplant donor controls even after long-term ART. Because pre-ART samples had limited cell numbers, profiling was done on unsorted PBMC rather than on sorted CD4+ and CD8+ T cells. Limited PBMC availability meant only the TCR beta chain was sequenced, without alpha chain pairing. The samples were dated from about 2003 to 2017, and the ART regimens that were used may be less effective than current ART regimens.

Sequencing of the TRB variable region was done with the immunoSEQ hsTCRB v3.0 assay at survey level resolution. A depth of about 35,000-50,000 T-cell genomes per sample was targeted for TRB sequencing. An Illumina MiSeq with a v3 150-cycle kit was used to sequence the pooled TRB libraries. Turning to the authors' computational methods: Repertoire analysis was run in R within a reproducible Nextflow workflow that covered QC, data transformation and analysis. LymphoSeq2, an R package for AIRR-Seq data exploration, was used to implement custom analyses. A handful of samples that produced fewer than 5000 total TRB sequences were removed, so approximately 190 HIV repertoires were analyzed. Among the 180 to 200 retained HIV repertoires, around 60 were collected before ART initiation and roughly 130 were collected after ART initiation. Repertoires were downsampled to 5000 TRB nucleotide sequences, and summary statistics were averaged over 100 downsampling iterations. Only TRB sequences with CDR3 regions of at least seven amino acids were retained for analysis. Diversity was assessed using a clonality score derived from Shannon entropy and using the Gini coefficient. In the repertoire networks, any two of the top 5000 CDR3 amino acid sequences were connected whenever the two sequences differed by an edit distance of one. GLIPH2 predicted antigen specificity groups and MHC restriction for TRB CDR3 amino acid sequences. To flag known CMV, EBV, HIV or tissue antigen associations, CDR3 amino acid sequences were matched against VDJdb and McPAS-TCR. Pre-ART, post-ART and control groups were compared with Wilcoxon signed-rank tests and Holm-Bonferroni correction. TCRdb took over this immuneACCESS table, retaining in-frame rearrangements with V and J assigned. Such tables are incomplete; in checked studies, under half of the missing clones stem from an unresolved V gene, and the remainder is unexplained. That table gives V, J and clone size, and the DNA gave D and trimming. This sample holds 40,000 or so clones; roughly four fifths were observed only once. Around 13% of the sample is taken by the ten largest.

Sequences LNHDA (CDR1) and SQIVND (CDR2) are obtained from the germline V gene (reference sequence). The CDR3, cysteine through phenylalanine, is 16 amino acids long. Just CDR3 DNA is preserved here, 48 bases in frame from base 1. Here V drops 9 bases and J drops 1 base, and the junction holds 11 bases not matched to any gene. The sequence was collected from a man aged 18 to 30 with HIV. The source was unsorted PBMCs, collected 0.3 years after starting antiretroviral therapy. Recombination connected TRBV19 to TRBJ1-5, with TRBD1 matching 8 junction bases. The CDR3 protein sequence reads: CASHTGQGRSNQPQHF. In nucleotides, the sequence is TGTGCCAGCCACACCGGACAGGGTCGGAGCAATCAGCCCCAGCATTTT.